This T cell receptor (beta chain) was profiled in a study of blood T cell repertoires in COVID-19. Study-level background: The United States, Italy and Spain provided the acute and convalescent COVID-19 samples. PBMCs, B-cell-depleted T cells, or T cells provided the cDNA or gDNA that made up the material.

The germline V gene encodes CDR1 SNHLY and CDR2 FYNNEI. J was trimmed by 7 bases and V by 2 bases; bases with no gene match: 3. There are 14 residues in the CDR3. How the authors handled the data: Estimates of nucleated cell counts were drawn from the amplification of reference gene primers. Assay: immunoSEQ multiplex PCR; the TCRdb copy retains only in-frame clones and omits some. D and trimming were read from the DNA, whereas the V and J calls and clone size are those reported in that table. Of around 230,000 clones listed, approximately 83% are singletons. Specimen: peripheral blood. The origin of this receptor is a woman at least 80 years old with acute or convalescent COVID-19. The chain employs TRBV2 and TRBJ1-4; 8 bases align to TRBD1. The CDR3 region has the DNA TGTGCCAGCAGTGAAAACAGGGGGAGTGAAAAACTGTTTTTT. This codes for CASSENRGSEKLFF.